Below are 32 T cell receptor beta chains sequenced from a single sample in a study of T cells in Graves' hyperthyroidism and ophthalmopathy. From RNA transcripts, TCR beta CDR3 regions were amplified. During a first-round RT-PCR of the TCR CDR3, the HTBI primer set was used. Each CDR3 protein gets one entry after TCRdb re-called the multiplex PCR reads with MiXCR. Of 500,000 to 600,000 distinct CDR3 sequences in the sample, 46% were seen once. Material for sequencing was peripheral blood or thyroid tissue (not recorded which). These receptors were collected from an adult woman with Graves' disease, either hyperthyroidism or ophthalmopathy (not recorded which).

The chain combines TRBV14 with TRBJ1-2; D ambiguous. The CDR3 totals 14 residues. Germline V gene lookup returns CDR1 SGHDN and CDR2 FVKESK. Trimming stripped 4 bases from V and 7 bases from J, with 16 bases between. CDR3 region: CASSRRTSGVGYTF. For the CDR3, the DNA is TGTGCCAGCAGCCGCCGCACTAGCGGGGTTGGCTACACCTTC.

V is TRBV12-3 or TRBV12-4 and J is TRBJ2-2; 9 nucleotides match TRBD2. The ends lost 7 bases at V and 6 bases at J; junction bases unmatched: 9. The CDR3 sequence is 15 residues long. In nucleotides, the CDR3 is TGTGCCAGCACCAGTTGGCGGGAGGGTCCCGGGGAGCTGTTTTTT. Translation: CASTSWREGPGELFF.

The sample holds many counts of this clonotype. The rearrangement uses TRBV10-3 and TRBJ1-5; 11 nucleotides agree with TRBD1. V was clipped by 8 bases and J by 3 bases; unmatched bases: 6. The CDR3 has 15 residues. Germline V gene sequence: CDR1 ENHRY, CDR2 SYGVKD. DNA of the CDR3: TGTGCCATCGGACAGGGGGCCCACCTCAATCAGCCCCAGCATTTT. Amino acids: CAIGQGAHLNQPQHF.

The rearrangement links TRBV29-1 to TRBJ2-6; D remains unclear. Trimming removed 6 bases from V and 0 bases from J, with 9 bases in between. CDR3 length: 14 residues. CDR1 and CDR2 (germline): SQVTM, ANQGSEA. The CDR3 region is CSVRQVSGANVLTF. DNA of the CDR3: TGCAGCGTCCGACAAGTCTCTGGGGCCAACGTCCTGACTTTC. The whole variable domain, filled in from reference TRBV29-1 and TRBJ2-6, reads SAVISQKPSRDICQRGTSLTIQCQVDSQVTMMFWYRQQPGQSLTLIATANQGSEATYESGFVIDKFPISRPNLTFSTLTVSNMSPEDSSIYLCSVRQVSGANVLTFGAGSRLTVL.

The rearrangement links TRBV29-1 to TRBJ2-7; 7 bases agree with TRBD1. From germline, CDR1 is SQVTM and CDR2 ANQGSEA. The CDR3 is made up of 14 amino acids. The ends lost 5 bases at V and 4 bases at J; junction bases unmatched: 11. DNA of the CDR3: TGCAGCGTTCTGGCAGGGGGAACAGTGTACGAGCAGTACTTC. This translates into CSVLAGGTVYEQYF.

The gene calls are TRBV10-3 and TRBJ1-6; 8 nucleotides match TRBD1. The V gene's germline CDR1 is ENHRY and CDR2 SYGVKD. The CDR3 totals 15 residues. Trimming removed 0 bases from V and 10 bases from J; junction bases left unmatched: 5. In DNA form, the CDR3 reads TGTGCCATCAGTGAGTCGAGGACAGGGAGATCACCCCTCCACTTT. Translated: CAISESRTGRSPLHF.

The chain employs TRBV30 and TRBJ1-1; D unresolved. V was pared by 5 bases and J by 0 bases, with 10 bases between. The CDR3 is 13 amino acids. CDR1 and CDR2 from the germline V gene are GTSNPN and SVGIG (reference sequence). The CDR3 DNA reads as TGTGCCTGGGGGAAGAACCTGAACACTGAAGCTTTCTTT. Protein sequence: CAWGKNLNTEAFF. The full variable domain, in which reference TRBV30 and TRBJ1-1 provide the parts outside the CDR3, is SQTIHQWPATLVQPVGSPLSLECTVEGTSNPNLYWYRQAAGRGLQLLFYSVGIGQISSEVPQNLSASRPQDRQFILSSKKLLLSDSGFYLCAWGKNLNTEAFFGQGTRLTVV.

This clonotype was seen a few times. This chain uses TRBV29-1 with TRBJ2-7; 10 nucleotides line up with TRBD1. The germline gives CDR1 SQVTM, CDR2 ANQGSEA. The CDR3 totals 12 residues. The V gene end was trimmed by 5 bases and the J gene end by 4 bases; junction bases not matched to a gene: 2. The CDR3 sequence is CSVLGQGYEQYF. The DNA for the CDR3 is TGCAGCGTTTTGGGACAGGGGTACGAGCAGTACTTC.

This clonotype was recorded many times. V is TRBV20-1 and J is TRBJ1-1; perhaps TRBD1 as D (6 bases). Germline V CDR1 and CDR2: DFQATT, SNEGSKA (reference sequence). This CDR3 has 12 residues. Between the trimmed V and J ends, which lost 6 bases and 0 bases, there was a span of 8 bases. The chain's CDR3 is CSAGHLNTEAFF. The CDR3 nucleotides are TGCAGTGCGGGACATTTGAACACTGAAGCTTTCTTT.

The chain joins TRBV28 to TRBJ1-1, with D perhaps TRBD1 (5 bases). The CDR3 spans 15 residues. Germline V gene sequence: CDR1 MDHEN, CDR2 SYDVKM. Trimming took off 8 bases at V and 11 bases at J, with 27 bases between the two ends. CDR3 sequence: CASADSSLRGADAFF. The CDR3 region has the DNA TGTGCCAGCGCGGATTCAAGCCTACGTGGGGCGGATGCTTTCTTT.

This clonotype was found a few times. This rearrangement joins TRBV29-1 to TRBJ2-4; TRBD2 agrees at 7 bases. The germline gives CDR1 SQVTM, CDR2 ANQGSEA. The CDR3 has 12 residues. V lost 1 base to trimming and J lost 8 bases; unmatched junction nucleotides: 2. The CDR3 nucleotides are TGCAGCGTTGAAGCGGGGGGAGACATTCAGTACTTC. Protein product: CSVEAGGDIQYF.

This chain joins TRBV7-6 and TRBJ2-7; no clear D. This CDR3 region has 13 residues. Germline CDR1 SGHVS, CDR2 FNYEAQ. The V end was cut by 3 bases, the J end by 0 bases, with 6 bases between. This CDR3 is CASSLEYSYEQYF. The CDR3 DNA is TGTGCCAGCAGCTTGGAGTACTCCTACGAGCAGTACTTC.

This clonotype appeared many times. The chain recombines TRBV7-9 with TRBJ1-1; D gene unclear. CDR3 length: 14 amino acids. The V gene's germline CDR1 is SEHNR and CDR2 FQNEAQ (reference sequence). V lost 2 bases and J 3 bases, leaving 10 bases between the germline ends. CDR3 sequence: CASSLMREDTEAFF. CDR3 DNA: TGTGCCAGCAGCTTAATGCGGGAGGACACTGAAGCTTTCTTT.

The V and J genes are TRBV9 and TRBJ2-7; D is undetermined. V lost 0 bases, J lost 3 bases, and 7 bases lay in between. CDR1 and CDR2 (germline): SGDLS, YYNGEE. The CDR3 is 13 residues long. The CDR3 loop is CASSVVEGYEQYF. The CDR3 DNA sequence: TGTGCCAGCAGCGTAGTGGAAGGCTACGAGCAGTACTTC. The variable domain in full, completed from reference TRBV9 and TRBJ2-7, reads DSGVTQTPKHLITATGQRVTLRCSPRSGDLSVYWYQQSLDQGLQFLIQYYNGEERAKGNILERFSAQQFPDLHSELNLSSLELGDSALYFCASSVVEGYEQYFGPGTRLTVT.

The chain combines TRBV10-3 with TRBJ2-7, with 9 bases identical to TRBD1. Germline V gene sequence: CDR1 ENHRY, CDR2 SYGVKD. V shed 6 bases and J 3 bases; nucleotides not matched to a gene: 6. This CDR3 has 14 residues. CDR3 loop: CAIRSGTGYYEQYF. The CDR3 bases are TGTGCCATCAGGTCGGGGACAGGGTACTACGAGCAGTACTTC.

This clonotype was detected once. J is TRBJ2-7 and V is TRBV10-3; the D gene is possibly TRBD1 (6 bases). CDR1 is ENHRY and CDR2 is SYGVKD in the germline V gene. The CDR3 has 16 amino acids. With 10 bases removed from V and 5 bases from J, the gap between germline ends came to 27 bases. The CDR3 region is CATSDRDSSELDEQYF. CDR3 coding DNA: TGTGCCACCTCGGACAGAGATAGCAGCGAATTGGACGAGCAGTACTTC.

The sample holds many counts of this clonotype. This sequence joins TRBV9 and TRBJ1-6; D is unresolved. The germline V gene encodes CDR1 SGDLS and CDR2 YYNGEE. CDR3 length: 13 residues. The V and J ends lost 3 bases and 6 bases respectively, with 7 bases between them. This chain's CDR3 is CASSELSNSPLHF. In DNA, the CDR3 is TGTGCCAGCAGCGAGCTCTCTAATTCACCCCTCCACTTT. Filled out from reference TRBV9 and TRBJ1-6, the complete variable domain reads DSGVTQTPKHLITATGQRVTLRCSPRSGDLSVYWYQQSLDQGLQFLIQYYNGEERAKGNILERFSAQQFPDLHSELNLSSLELGDSALYFCASSELSNSPLHFGNGTRLTVT.

This clonotype was seen a few times. V gene TRBV28 combines with J gene TRBJ1-2, with unresolved D. The germline V gene has CDR1 MDHEN and CDR2 SYDVKM. The V end was cut by 10 bases, the J end by 8 bases, with 17 bases between. The CDR3 has 12 amino acids. CDR3 nucleotide sequence: TGTGCCACCACCCGGGGAAGTGGGGGCTACACCTTC. Amino acids: CATTRGSGGYTF.

The table lists this clonotype with many counts. The chain links TRBV5-1 to TRBJ1-2; D is uncertain. Germline V gene lookup returns CDR1 SGHRS and CDR2 YFSETQ. V dropped 0 bases and J dropped 8 bases, with 14 bases sitting between them. This CDR3 comprises 14 residues. The CDR3 nucleotides read TGCGCCAGCAGCTTGGGGCACACGTGGTCCGGCTACACCTTC. It translates to CASSLGHTWSGYTF.

The chain couples TRBV7-9 to TRBJ2-5; 7 bases are shared with TRBD2. V dropped 7 bases and J dropped 5; count of bases not matched to a gene: 16. Germline lookup yields CDR1 SEHNR and CDR2 FQNEAQ (reference sequence). This CDR3 has 16 residues. The CDR3 DNA reads TGTGCCAGCACCGAAAACCAAGCGGGGCGGAGGGAGACCCAGTACTTC. This sequence encodes CASTENQAGRRETQYF.

The J gene is TRBJ1-6, the V gene TRBV7-8, with D perhaps matching TRBD1 (6 bases). The ends were cut back, 3 bases at V and 10 bases at J, with 13 bases in the middle. The CDR3 totals 14 residues. Germline CDR1 SGHVS, CDR2 FQNEAQ. CDR3 sequence: CASSFQGRGSPLHF. The CDR3 region has the DNA TGTGCCAGCAGCTTCCAGGGGCGGGGGTCACCCCTCCACTTT.

The chain has TRBV25-1 and TRBJ1-1; D not resolved. The germline gives CDR1 MGHDK, CDR2 SYGVNS. V was clipped by 1 base and J by 1 base, with 7 bases between them. The CDR3 runs to 14 residues. As DNA, the CDR3 is TGTGCCAGCAGTGAATCTGTACGGAACACTGAAGCTTTCTTT. It codes for CASSESVRNTEAFF.

At least ten counts were recorded for this clonotype. The V call is TRBV4-3, the J call TRBJ1-6, with 8 bases identical to TRBD1. The V gene's germline CDR1 is LGHNA and CDR2 YSLEER. The CDR3 loop spans 16 amino acids. J was trimmed by 8 bases and V by 0 bases; bases with no gene match: 6. CDR3 amino acids: CASSQDWAGGYSPLHF. In nucleotides, the CDR3 is TGCGCCAGCAGCCAAGATTGGGCAGGGGGCTATTCACCCCTCCACTTT.

The V call is TRBV7-9, the J call TRBJ2-7; TRBD1 agrees at 8 bases. Germline V CDR1 and CDR2: SEHNR, FQNEAQ (reference sequence). J lost 3 bases, V lost 4 bases, and 5 bases had no gene match. This CDR3 spans 14 amino acids. DNA of the CDR3: TGTGCCAGCAGCTCGACAGGGGTGGTCTACGAGCAGTACTTC. Protein: CASSSTGVVYEQYF.

This clonotype was seen repeatedly, ten times or more. This chain connects TRBV5-8 to TRBJ1-1, with TRBD1 identical over 7 bases. From germline, CDR1 is SGHTS and CDR2 YDEGEE. The J segment lost 2 bases and the V segment lost 4 bases, leaving 8 bases of the junction unmatched. The CDR3 consists of 15 residues. CDR3 in amino acids: CASSRSGTDNTEAFF. DNA for the CDR3: TGTGCCAGCAGCCGATCCGGGACAGATAACACTGAAGCTTTCTTT.

This clonotype was observed a few times. The rearrangement links TRBV10-3 to TRBJ1-6, with 8 bases matching TRBD1. The CDR3 loop spans 18 amino acids. Germline V lookup: CDR1 ENHRY, CDR2 SYGVKD. The ends lost 10 bases at V and 0 bases at J; junction bases unmatched: 14. CDR3 nucleotide sequence: TGTGCCACCTCACAGGGGGGACCAACGAGCTCCTATAATTCACCCCTCCACTTT. Translating it yields CATSQGGPTSSYNSPLHF.

This clonotype has more than one count but fewer than ten. The V call is TRBV29-1, the J call TRBJ2-5; D remains unclear. V lost 6 bases and J lost 5, with 13 bases in between. CDR3 length: 12 residues. The germline CDR1 and CDR2 sequences are SQVTM and ANQGSEA. The CDR3 here is CSVGVGMETQYF. Here the CDR3 DNA reads TGCAGCGTAGGCGTAGGGATGGAGACCCAGTACTTC.

The chain couples TRBV5-1 to TRBJ1-1, with unresolved D. Trimming stripped 4 bases from V and 2 bases from J, with 18 bases between. The CDR3 is made up of 16 amino acids. CDR1 and CDR2 from the germline V gene are SGHRS and YFSETQ. CDR3 nucleotide sequence: TGCGCCAGCAGCCAAAAGTTAACAGTACCAAACACTGAAGCTTTCTTT. Amino acids: CASSQKLTVPNTEAFF.

As to this clonotype: This sequence may be a read error, since a much larger clone differs from it by one base. This sequence joins TRBV7-9 and TRBJ2-5; D uncertain. Per germline, CDR1 SEHNR and CDR2 FQNEAQ (reference sequence). Trimming cost V 5 bases and J 4 bases, with 11 bases left between them. The CDR3 is 13 amino acids. Here the CDR3 reads CASSATVTETQYF. The CDR3, as DNA: TGTGCCAGCAGCGCAACAGTTACAGAGACCCAGTACTTC. The full variable domain, completed using reference TRBV7-9 and TRBJ2-5, is DTGVSQNPRHKITKRGQNVTFRCDPISEHNRLYWYRQTLGQGPEFLTYFQNEAQLEKSRLLSDRFSAERPKGSFSTLEIQRTEQGDSAMYLCASSATVTETQYFGPGTRLLVL.

The chain links TRBV24-1 to TRBJ2-2; D is undetermined. There are 16 residues in the CDR3. Trimming left V 0 bases short and J 0 bases short, with 7 bases between. CDR1 KGHDR and CDR2 SFDVKD come from the germline V gene. The CDR3 DNA follows: TGTGCCACCAGTGATTTGCAAGCCCCGAACACCGGGGAGCTGTTTTTT. Amino acids: CATSDLQAPNTGELFF.

A single count supports this clonotype. A much larger clone differs by one base, so this may be a read error. The V call is TRBV7-9, the J call TRBJ1-4; D gene ambiguous. Germline V gives CDR1 SEHNR, CDR2 FQNEAQ (reference sequence). This CDR3 region has 12 residues. V was pared by 3 bases and J by 7 bases, with 6 bases between. The CDR3 DNA follows: TGTGCCAGCAGCTTGACAACTGAAAAACTGTTTTTT. Translation gives CASSLTTEKLFF.

The chain couples TRBV29-1 to TRBJ1-1, with D tentatively TRBD1 (6 bases). The V end lost 6 bases, the J end lost 0 bases, and 11 bases lay between the germline ends. This CDR3 is built from 13 residues. Germline V gives CDR1 SQVTM, CDR2 ANQGSEA. This CDR3 is CSVLQGLNTEAFF. Here the CDR3 DNA reads TGCAGCGTACTCCAGGGGCTGAACACTGAAGCTTTCTTT.